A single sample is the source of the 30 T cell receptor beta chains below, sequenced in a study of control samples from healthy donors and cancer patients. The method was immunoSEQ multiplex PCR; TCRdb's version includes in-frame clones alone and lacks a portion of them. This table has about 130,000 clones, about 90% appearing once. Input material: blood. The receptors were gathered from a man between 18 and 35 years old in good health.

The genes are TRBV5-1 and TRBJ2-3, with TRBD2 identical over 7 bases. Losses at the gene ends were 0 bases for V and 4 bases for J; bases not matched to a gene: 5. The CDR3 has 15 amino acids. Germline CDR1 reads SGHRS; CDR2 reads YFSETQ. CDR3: CASSLGGRSSDTQYF. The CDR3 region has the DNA TGCGCCAGCAGCTTGGGCGGGAGAAGCTCAGATACGCAGTATTTT. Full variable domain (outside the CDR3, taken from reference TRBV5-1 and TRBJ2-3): KAGVTQTPRYLIKTRGQQVTLSCSPISGHRSVSWYQQTPGQGLQFLFEYFSETQRNKGNFPGRFSGRQFSNSRSEMNVSTLELGDSALYLCASSLGGRSSDTQYFGPGTRLTVL.

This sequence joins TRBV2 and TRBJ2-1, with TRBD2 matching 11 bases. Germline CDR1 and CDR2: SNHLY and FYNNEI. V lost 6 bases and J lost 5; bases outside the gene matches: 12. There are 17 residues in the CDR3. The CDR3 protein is CASSPPRLAGFDNEQFF. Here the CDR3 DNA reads TGTGCCAGCAGCCCCCCTCGACTAGCGGGATTTGACAATGAGCAGTTCTTC.

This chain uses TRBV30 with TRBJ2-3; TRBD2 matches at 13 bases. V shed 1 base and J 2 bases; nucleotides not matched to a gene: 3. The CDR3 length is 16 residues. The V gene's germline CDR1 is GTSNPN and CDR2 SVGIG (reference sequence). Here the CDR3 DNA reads TGTGCCTGGAGTGATGGACTAGCGGGAGCCACAGATACGCAGTATTTT. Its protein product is CAWSDGLAGATDTQYF.

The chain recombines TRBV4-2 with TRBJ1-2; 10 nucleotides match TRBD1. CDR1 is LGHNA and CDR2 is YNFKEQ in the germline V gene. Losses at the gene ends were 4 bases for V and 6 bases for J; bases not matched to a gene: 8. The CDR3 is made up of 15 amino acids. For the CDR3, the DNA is TGTGCCAGCAGCCCCCGACAGGGGGCGTCAGATGGCTACACCTTC. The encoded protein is CASSPRQGASDGYTF.

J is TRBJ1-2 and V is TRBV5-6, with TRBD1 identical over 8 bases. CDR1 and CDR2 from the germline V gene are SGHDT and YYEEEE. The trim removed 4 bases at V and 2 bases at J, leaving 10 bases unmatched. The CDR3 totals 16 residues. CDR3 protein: CASSPLGTGSNYGYTF. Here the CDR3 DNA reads TGTGCCAGCAGCCCCTTAGGGACAGGCTCCAACTATGGCTACACCTTC. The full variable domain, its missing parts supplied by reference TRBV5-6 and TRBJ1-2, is DAGVTQSPTHLIKTRGQQVTLRCSPKSGHDTVSWYQQALGQGPQFIFQYYEEEERQRGNFPDRFSGHQFPNYSSELNVNALLLGDSALYLCASSPLGTGSNYGYTFGSGTRLTVV.

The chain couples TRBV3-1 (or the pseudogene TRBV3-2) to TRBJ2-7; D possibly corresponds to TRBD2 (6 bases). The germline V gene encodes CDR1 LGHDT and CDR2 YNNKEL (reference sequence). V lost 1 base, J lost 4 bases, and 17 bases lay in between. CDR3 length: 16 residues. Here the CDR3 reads CASSQAWGTGGYEQYF. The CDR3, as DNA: TGTGCCAGCAGCCAAGCTTGGGGGACTGGAGGATACGAGCAGTACTTC.

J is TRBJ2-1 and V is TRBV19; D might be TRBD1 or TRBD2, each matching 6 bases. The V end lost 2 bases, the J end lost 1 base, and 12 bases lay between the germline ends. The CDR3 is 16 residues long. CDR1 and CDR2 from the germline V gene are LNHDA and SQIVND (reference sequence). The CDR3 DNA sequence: TGTGCCAGTAGTATATTGCTAGGGGGGTCCTACAATGAGCAGTTCTTC. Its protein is CASSILLGGSYNEQFF.

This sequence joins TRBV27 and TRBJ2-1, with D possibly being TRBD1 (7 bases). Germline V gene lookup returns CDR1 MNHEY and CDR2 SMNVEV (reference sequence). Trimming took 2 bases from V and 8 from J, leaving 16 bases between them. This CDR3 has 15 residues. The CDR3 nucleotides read TGTGCCAGCAGTTTAATAGGAGGGGGCGGGGATGAGCAGTTCTTC. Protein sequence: CASSLIGGGGDEQFF.

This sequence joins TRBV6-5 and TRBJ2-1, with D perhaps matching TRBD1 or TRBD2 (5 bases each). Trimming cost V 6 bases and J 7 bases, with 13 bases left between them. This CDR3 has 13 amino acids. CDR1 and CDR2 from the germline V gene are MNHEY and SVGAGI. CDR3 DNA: TGTGCCAGCAGCCAAGGTTGGGGGAATGAGCAGTTCTTC. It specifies CASSQGWGNEQFF.

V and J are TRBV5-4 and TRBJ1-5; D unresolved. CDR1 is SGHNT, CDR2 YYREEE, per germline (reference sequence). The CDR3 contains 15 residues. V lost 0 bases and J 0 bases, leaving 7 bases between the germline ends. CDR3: CASSLGVNSNQPQHF. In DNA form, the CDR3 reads TGTGCCAGCAGCTTGGGCGTCAATAGCAATCAGCCCCAGCATTTT.

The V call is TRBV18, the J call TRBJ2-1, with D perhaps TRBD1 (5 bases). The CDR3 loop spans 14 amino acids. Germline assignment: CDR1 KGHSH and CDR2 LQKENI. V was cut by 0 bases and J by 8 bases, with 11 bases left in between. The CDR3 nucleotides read TGTGCCAGCTCACCACCAAGCAGGGTCGATGAGCAGTTCTTC. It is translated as CASSPPSRVDEQFF.

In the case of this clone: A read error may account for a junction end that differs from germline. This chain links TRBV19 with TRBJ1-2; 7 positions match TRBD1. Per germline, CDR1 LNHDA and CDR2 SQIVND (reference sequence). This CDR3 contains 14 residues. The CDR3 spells CASSTDRRNYGCTF. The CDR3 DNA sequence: TGTGCCAGTAGTACGGACAGGAGAAACTATGGCTGCACCTTC.

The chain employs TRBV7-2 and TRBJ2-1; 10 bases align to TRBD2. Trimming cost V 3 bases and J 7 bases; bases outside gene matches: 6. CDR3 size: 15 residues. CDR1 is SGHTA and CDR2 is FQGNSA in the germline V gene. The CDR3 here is CASSFLAGVQNEQFF. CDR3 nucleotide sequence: TGTGCCAGCAGCTTCCTAGCGGGAGTGCAGAATGAGCAGTTCTTC.

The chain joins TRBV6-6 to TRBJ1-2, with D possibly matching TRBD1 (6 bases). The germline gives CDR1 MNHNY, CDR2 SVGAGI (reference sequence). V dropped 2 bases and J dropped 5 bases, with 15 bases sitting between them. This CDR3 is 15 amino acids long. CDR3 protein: CASSYLRTASYGYTF. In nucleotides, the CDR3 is TGTGCCAGCAGTTACCTCCGGACAGCGAGTTATGGCTACACCTTC.

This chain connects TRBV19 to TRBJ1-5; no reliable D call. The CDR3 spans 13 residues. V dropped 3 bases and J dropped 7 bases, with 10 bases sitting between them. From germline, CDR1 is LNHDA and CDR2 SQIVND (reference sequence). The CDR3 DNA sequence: TGTGCCAGTAGTATGGGTAGTTGGCAGCCCCAGCATTTT. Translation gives CASSMGSWQPQHF.

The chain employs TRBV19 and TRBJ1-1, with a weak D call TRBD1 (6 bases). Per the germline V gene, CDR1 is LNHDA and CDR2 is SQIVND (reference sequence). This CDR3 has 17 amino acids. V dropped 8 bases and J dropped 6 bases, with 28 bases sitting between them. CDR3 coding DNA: TGTGCCAGTCAACAGAGCTCGTTTGGGGGGCGAGTCGCTGAAGCTTTCTTT. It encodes CASQQSSFGGRVAEAFF.

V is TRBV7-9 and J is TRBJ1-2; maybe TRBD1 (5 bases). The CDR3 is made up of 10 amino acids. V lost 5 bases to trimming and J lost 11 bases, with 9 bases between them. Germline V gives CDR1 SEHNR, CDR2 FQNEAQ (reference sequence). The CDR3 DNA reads TGTGCCAGCAGCCCGGGGGGGTACACCTTC. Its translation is CASSPGGYTF. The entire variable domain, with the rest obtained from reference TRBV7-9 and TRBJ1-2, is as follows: DTGVSQNPRHKITKRGQNVTFRCDPISEHNRLYWYRQTLGQGPEFLTYFQNEAQLEKSRLLSDRFSAERPKGSFSTLEIQRTEQGDSAMYLCASSPGGYTFGSGTRLTVV.

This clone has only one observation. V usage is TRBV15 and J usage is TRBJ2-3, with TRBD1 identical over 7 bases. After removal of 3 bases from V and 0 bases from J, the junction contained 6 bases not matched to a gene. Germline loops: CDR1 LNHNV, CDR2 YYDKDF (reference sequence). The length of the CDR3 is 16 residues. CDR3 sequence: CATSRERQGSTDTQYF. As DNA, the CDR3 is TGTGCCACCAGCAGGGAACGACAGGGTAGCACAGATACGCAGTATTTT.

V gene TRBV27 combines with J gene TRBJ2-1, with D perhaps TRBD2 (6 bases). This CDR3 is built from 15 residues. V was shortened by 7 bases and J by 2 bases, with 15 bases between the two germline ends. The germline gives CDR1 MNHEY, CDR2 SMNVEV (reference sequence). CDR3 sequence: CASTGTSPAYNEQFF. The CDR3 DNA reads TGTGCCAGCACCGGTACTAGCCCAGCCTACAATGAGCAGTTCTTC.

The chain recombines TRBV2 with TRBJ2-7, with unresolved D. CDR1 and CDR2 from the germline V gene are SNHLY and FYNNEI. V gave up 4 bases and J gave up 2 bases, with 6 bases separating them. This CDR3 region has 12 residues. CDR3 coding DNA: TGTGCCAGCAGTGCGGGTACCTACGAGCAGTACTTC. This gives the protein CASSAGTYEQYF.

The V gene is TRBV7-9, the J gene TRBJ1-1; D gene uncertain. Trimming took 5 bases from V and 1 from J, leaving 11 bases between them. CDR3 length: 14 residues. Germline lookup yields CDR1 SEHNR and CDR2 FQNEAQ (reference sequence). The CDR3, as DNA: TGTGCCAGCAGCGAACTATCGGGGAACACTGAAGCTTTCTTT. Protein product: CASSELSGNTEAFF.

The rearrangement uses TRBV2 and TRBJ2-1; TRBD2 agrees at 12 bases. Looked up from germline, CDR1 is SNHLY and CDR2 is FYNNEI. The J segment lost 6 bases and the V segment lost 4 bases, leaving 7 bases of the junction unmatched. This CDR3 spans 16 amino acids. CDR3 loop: CASSARLAGGGNEQFF. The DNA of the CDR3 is TGTGCCAGCAGTGCCCGGCTAGCGGGGGGGGGCAATGAGCAGTTCTTC.

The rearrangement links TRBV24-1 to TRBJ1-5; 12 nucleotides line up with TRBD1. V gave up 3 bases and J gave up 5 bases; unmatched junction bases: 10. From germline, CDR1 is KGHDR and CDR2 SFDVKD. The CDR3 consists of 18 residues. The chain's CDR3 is CATSDPRRGQGADQPQHF. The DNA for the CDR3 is TGTGCCACCAGTGATCCCCGACGGGGACAGGGGGCCGATCAGCCCCAGCATTTT.

CDR3 nucleotides: TGTGCCATCAGTCGGACTCCTCCAGCGGTACCCTCCTACGAGCAGTACTTC. This codes for CAISRTPPAVPSYEQYF. The gene calls are TRBV10-3 and TRBJ2-7, with D perhaps matching TRBD2 (5 bases). This CDR3 is built from 17 residues. V was shortened by 5 bases and J by 0 bases, with 20 bases between the two germline ends. Germline assignment: CDR1 ENHRY and CDR2 SYGVKD.

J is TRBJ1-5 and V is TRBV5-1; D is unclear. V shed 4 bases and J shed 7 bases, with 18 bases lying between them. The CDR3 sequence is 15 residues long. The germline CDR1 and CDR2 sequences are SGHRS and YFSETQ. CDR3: CASSADGTLSQPQHF. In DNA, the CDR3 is TGCGCCAGCAGCGCGGACGGAACCCTTAGCCAGCCCCAGCATTTT.

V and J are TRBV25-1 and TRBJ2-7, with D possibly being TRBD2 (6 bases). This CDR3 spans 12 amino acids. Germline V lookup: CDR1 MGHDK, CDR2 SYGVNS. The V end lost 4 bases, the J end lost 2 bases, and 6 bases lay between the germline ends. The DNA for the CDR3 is TGTGCCAGCAGTGGGGGGGCCTACGAGCAGTACTTC. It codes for CASSGGAYEQYF.

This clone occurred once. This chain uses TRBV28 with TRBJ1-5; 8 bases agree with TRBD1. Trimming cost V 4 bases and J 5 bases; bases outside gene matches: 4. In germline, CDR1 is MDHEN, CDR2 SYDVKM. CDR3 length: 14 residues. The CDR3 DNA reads TGTGCCAGCAGTTGGGGACAGGAACATCAGCCCCAGCATTTT. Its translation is CASSWGQEHQPQHF.

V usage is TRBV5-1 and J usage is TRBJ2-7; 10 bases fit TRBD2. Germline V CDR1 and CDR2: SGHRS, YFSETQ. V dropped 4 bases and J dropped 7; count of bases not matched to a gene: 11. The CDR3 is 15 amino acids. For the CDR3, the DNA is TGCGCCAGCAGCACCTTTCTAGCGGGAGAGGGGGAGCAGTACTTC. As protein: CASSTFLAGEGEQYF.

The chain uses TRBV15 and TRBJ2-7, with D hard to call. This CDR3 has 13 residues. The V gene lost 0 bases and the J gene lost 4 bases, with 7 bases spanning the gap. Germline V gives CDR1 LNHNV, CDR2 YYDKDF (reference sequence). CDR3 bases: TGTGCCACCAGCAGAGATTTAGAATACGAGCAGTACTTC. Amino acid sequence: CATSRDLEYEQYF.

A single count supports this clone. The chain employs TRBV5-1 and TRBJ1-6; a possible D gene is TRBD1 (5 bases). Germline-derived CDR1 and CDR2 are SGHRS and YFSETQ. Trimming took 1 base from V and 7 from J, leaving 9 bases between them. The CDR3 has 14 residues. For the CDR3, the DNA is TGCGCCAGCAGCTTGACAGGATGGAATTCACCCCTCCACTTT. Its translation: CASSLTGWNSPLHF.